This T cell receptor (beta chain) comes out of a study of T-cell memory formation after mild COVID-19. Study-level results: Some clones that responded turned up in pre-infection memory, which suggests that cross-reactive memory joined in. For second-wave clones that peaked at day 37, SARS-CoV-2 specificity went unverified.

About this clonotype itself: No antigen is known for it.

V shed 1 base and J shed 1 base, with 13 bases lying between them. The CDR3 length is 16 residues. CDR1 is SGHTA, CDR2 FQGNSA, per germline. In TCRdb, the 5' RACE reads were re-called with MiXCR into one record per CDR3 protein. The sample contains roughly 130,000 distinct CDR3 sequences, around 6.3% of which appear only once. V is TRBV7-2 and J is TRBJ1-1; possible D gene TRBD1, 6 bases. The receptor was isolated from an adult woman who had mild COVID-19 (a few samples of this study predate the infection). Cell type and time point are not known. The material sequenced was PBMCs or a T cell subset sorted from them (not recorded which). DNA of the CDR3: TGTGCCAGCAGCTTAGTGACAGGTCAGGGGAACACTGAAGCTTTCTTT. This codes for CASSLVTGQGNTEAFF.